These 31 T cell receptor beta chains were sequenced from one sample in a study of CD8+ T cells in alopecia areata. RNA was isolated and reverse transcribed to cDNA, the sequencing template. Using immunoSEQ multiplex PCR, the repertoire was profiled, and TCRdb retains in-frame clones only, with some absent. Counted here are 50,000 to 70,000 clones, around 40% occurring once; the ten biggest clones make up 51%. The sample consisted of NKG2D-low CD8+ T cells sorted from blood. Source of these receptors: a human donor with alopecia areata.

This chain joins TRBV27 and TRBJ2-7; D remains ambiguous. The germline V and J ends were trimmed by 6 bases and 3 bases, with 12 bases remaining between them. Per the germline V gene, CDR1 is MNHEY and CDR2 is SMNVEV (reference sequence). The CDR3 has 13 amino acids. The CDR3 nucleotides read TGTGCCAGCAGCACCTCCCTAAGCTACGAGCAGTACTTC. Translation gives CASSTSLSYEQYF.

This clone turned up a few times. The rearrangement joins TRBV7-8 to TRBJ2-1, with D perhaps matching TRBD1 or TRBD2 (5 bases each). The CDR3 covers 16 residues. The V end was cut by 1 base, the J end by 4 bases, with 14 bases between. CDR1 is SGHVS and CDR2 is FQNEAQ in the germline V gene. Here the CDR3 DNA reads TGTGCCAGCAGCTTAGTCGGGGCAGGGTCTTACAATGAGCAGTTCTTC. Protein: CASSLVGAGSYNEQFF.

This clone has only a few counts. This chain uses TRBV7-9 with TRBJ2-2; D is unclear. The CDR3 contains 14 residues. CDR1 is SEHNR and CDR2 is FQNEAQ in the germline V gene (reference sequence). The germline V and J ends were trimmed by 1 base and 4 bases, with 7 bases remaining between them. CDR3 DNA: TGTGCCAGCAGCTTAGTGGGGTCCACCGGGGAGCTGTTTTTT. Its translation is CASSLVGSTGELFF.

This clone was observed a few times. The CDR3 here is CASSQFPGMNTEAFF. As DNA, the CDR3 is TGCGCCAGCAGCCAATTCCCAGGGATGAACACTGAAGCTTTCTTT. The chain has TRBV4-3 and TRBJ1-1; weak D call: TRBD1 (5 bases). CDR3 length equals 15 residues. Germline V gene lookup returns CDR1 LGHNA and CDR2 YSLEER. Trimming took 2 bases from V and 0 from J, leaving 10 bases between them.

The gene calls are TRBV27 and TRBJ1-1; D is undetermined. With 6 bases removed from V and 1 base from J, the gap between germline ends came to 9 bases. The CDR3 spans 13 residues. Germline lookup yields CDR1 MNHEY and CDR2 SMNVEV (reference sequence). The DNA of the CDR3 is TGTGCCAGCAGGGTTTACCAGAACACTGAAGCTTTCTTT. Translation: CASRVYQNTEAFF.

This chain connects TRBV30 to TRBJ2-7; TRBD2 agrees at 7 bases. The trim removed 1 base at V and 4 bases at J, leaving 7 bases unmatched. The CDR3 consists of 14 residues. Germline CDR1 reads GTSNPN; CDR2 reads SVGIG (reference sequence). The CDR3 nucleotides are TGTGCCTGGAGTGCCTCGGGACTACCATACGAGCAGTACTTC. Its translation is CAWSASGLPYEQYF.

This chain uses TRBV30 with TRBJ1-1; no definite D call. The germline V and J ends were trimmed by 0 bases and 0 bases, with 11 bases remaining between them. This CDR3 contains 15 residues. Germline V gene data show CDR1 as GTSNPN and CDR2 as SVGIG (reference sequence). The CDR3 here is CAWSVGADMNTEAFF. DNA for the CDR3: TGTGCCTGGAGTGTAGGTGCCGATATGAACACTGAAGCTTTCTTT.

The chain has TRBV5-5 and TRBJ2-3; the D is unclear. The CDR3 runs to 15 residues. Trimming removed 0 bases from V and 5 bases from J, with 13 bases in between. Germline V CDR1 and CDR2: SGHKS, YYEKEE (reference sequence). CDR3: CASSLAPRGGDTQYF. The CDR3, as DNA: TGTGCCAGCAGCTTGGCCCCTCGAGGTGGAGATACGCAGTATTTT.

This chain connects TRBV2 to TRBJ2-1; TRBD2 agrees at 9 bases. V gave up 1 base and J gave up 16 bases; unmatched junction bases: 11. The V gene's germline CDR1 is SNHLY and CDR2 FYNNEI. There are 14 residues in the CDR3. Here the CDR3 reads CASSEGGWREGPFF. The CDR3, as DNA: TGTGCCAGCAGTGAAGGTGGGTGGCGGGAGGGCCCCTTCTTC.

This sequence joins TRBV6-6 and TRBJ2-3; D is possibly TRBD2 (5 bases). Trimming cost V 6 bases and J 4 bases, with 20 bases left between them. Per germline, CDR1 MNHNY and CDR2 SVGAGI (reference sequence). The CDR3 contains 16 residues. CDR3 coding DNA: TGTGCCAGCAGCCCCTCCAGAACGGGGAACGCAGATACGCAGTATTTT. Translated: CASSPSRTGNADTQYF.

The chain recombines TRBV7-2 with TRBJ2-7; 7 bases match TRBD2. In germline, CDR1 is SGHTA, CDR2 FQGNSA. Losses at the gene ends were 5 bases for V and 1 base for J; bases not matched to a gene: 8. The CDR3 extends over 15 amino acids. The CDR3 sequence: CASSTVGTTSYEQYF. For the CDR3, the DNA is TGTGCCAGCAGCACCGTAGGGACTACTTCCTACGAGCAGTACTTC.

The gene calls are TRBV5-1 and TRBJ2-5, with D unresolved. Trimming pared 4 bases from V and 1 base from J, leaving 14 bases between. The CDR3 is made up of 15 amino acids. Germline CDR1 is SGHRS and CDR2 is YFSETQ. The CDR3 region is CASSLPGRFQETQYF. DNA for the CDR3: TGCGCCAGCAGCCTACCGGGTCGCTTCCAAGAGACCCAGTACTTC.

This clone was counted only a few times. The chain is built from TRBV5-8 and TRBJ2-7; no clear D gene. The CDR3 covers 10 residues. Germline V gene data show CDR1 as SGHTS and CDR2 as YDEGEE. Deletions cut 5 bases from V and 5 bases from J, with 5 bases between. The CDR3: CASRIHEQYF. CDR3 in DNA: TGTGCCAGCAGGATCCACGAGCAGTACTTC.

The chain uses TRBV27 and TRBJ2-1; either TRBD1 or TRBD2 may fit D (5 bases each). V was shortened by 8 bases and J by 13 bases, with 15 bases between the two germline ends. The CDR3 contains 11 residues. Germline V gene data show CDR1 as MNHEY and CDR2 as SMNVEV (reference sequence). Written as DNA, the CDR3 is TGTGCCAGCGGGTACTCGGGGCCACAGTTCTTC. This sequence encodes CASGYSGPQFF.

CDR3 region: CASSGEGRLVDEQYF. As DNA, the CDR3 is TGCGCCAGCAGCGGGGAAGGGCGTCTCGTGGACGAGCAGTACTTC. The chain employs TRBV5-1 and TRBJ2-7; D uncertain. Germline V gene lookup returns CDR1 SGHRS and CDR2 YFSETQ. This CDR3 spans 15 amino acids. Trimming removed 4 bases at V and 5 bases at J, with 19 bases between.

The CDR3 nucleotides are TGTGCCAGCAGCTTCTTGGGGGGAACCACAGATACGCAGTATTTT. It specifies CASSFLGGTTDTQYF. V gene TRBV7-9 combines with J gene TRBJ2-3; tentative D call: TRBD2 (6 bases). CDR1 and CDR2 from the germline V gene are SEHNR and FQNEAQ (reference sequence). CDR3 size: 15 residues. V shed 3 bases and J shed 2 bases, with 12 bases lying between them.

This chain connects TRBV5-1 to TRBJ2-5; D is perhaps TRBD1 (6 bases). The V gene's germline CDR1 is SGHRS and CDR2 YFSETQ. This CDR3 has 13 residues. Trimming stripped 7 bases from V and 1 base from J, with 11 bases between. CDR3 sequence: CASAPDSQETQYF. The CDR3 bases are TGCGCCAGCGCACCGGACAGCCAAGAGACCCAGTACTTC. The entire variable domain, with the rest obtained from reference TRBV5-1 and TRBJ2-5, is as follows: KAGVTQTPRYLIKTRGQQVTLSCSPISGHRSVSWYQQTPGQGLQFLFEYFSETQRNKGNFPGRFSGRQFSNSRSEMNVSTLELGDSALYLCASAPDSQETQYFGPGTRLLVL.

The chain recombines TRBV5-6 with TRBJ2-1; 10 bases match TRBD2. The CDR3 has 15 amino acids. From germline, CDR1 is SGHDT and CDR2 YYEEEE. The junction had 4 bases not matched to a gene; V was cut back by 0 bases and J by 7 bases. CDR3 DNA sequence: TGTGCCAGCAGCTTGGCGCTAGCGGGGGTTAATGAGCAGTTCTTC. This encodes CASSLALAGVNEQFF.

The chain employs TRBV7-2 and TRBJ2-3; 9 bases map to TRBD2. Looked up from germline, CDR1 is SGHTA and CDR2 is FQGNSA. The CDR3 is 16 residues long. V was pared by 1 base and J by 0 bases, with 2 bases of the junction left unmatched. The CDR3 spells CASSLELAGSTDTQYF. In DNA, the CDR3 is TGTGCCAGCAGCTTAGAGCTAGCGGGAAGCACAGATACGCAGTATTTT.

The rearrangement joins TRBV6-6 to TRBJ2-1; weak D call: TRBD2 (5 bases). Per germline, CDR1 MNHNY and CDR2 SVGAGI (reference sequence). V dropped 5 bases and J dropped 9 bases, with 8 bases sitting between them. CDR3 length equals 11 residues. The CDR3 here is CASSPAGEQFF. CDR3 sequence (DNA): TGTGCCAGCAGTCCGGCGGGTGAGCAGTTCTTC.

This clone was detected only a few times. The genes are TRBV29-1 and TRBJ2-1; no firm D call. The germline V and J ends were trimmed by 5 bases and 7 bases, with 6 bases remaining between them. The germline gives CDR1 SQVTM, CDR2 ANQGSEA. CDR3 length: 10 residues. Here the CDR3 DNA reads TGCAGCGTTTGGTTAAATGAGCAGTTCTTC. Translating it yields CSVWLNEQFF.

This clone appeared once. V and J are TRBV7-8 and TRBJ2-3; the D is unclear. The CDR3 loop spans 15 amino acids. Germline CDR1 reads SGHVS; CDR2 reads FQNEAQ. V was pared by 5 bases and J by 2 bases, with 14 bases between. The CDR3 bases are TGTGCCAGCAGCACTAAGCCGCTATCCACAGATACGCAGTATTTT. As protein: CASSTKPLSTDTQYF. The entire variable domain, with the rest obtained from reference TRBV7-8 and TRBJ2-3, is as follows: GAGVSQSPRYKVAKRGQDVALRCDPISGHVSLFWYQQALGQGPEFLTYFQNEAQLDKSGLPSDRFFAERPEGSVSTLKIQRTQQEDSAVYLCASSTKPLSTDTQYFGPGTRLTVL.

The chain links TRBV29-1 to TRBJ2-7, with D perhaps matching TRBD2 (5 bases). Per the germline V gene, CDR1 is SQVTM and CDR2 is ANQGSEA. Trimming left V 0 bases short and J 1 base short, with 7 bases between. The CDR3 loop spans 13 amino acids. In nucleotides, the CDR3 is TGCAGCGTTGAAGAGAGGGAGTCCTACGAGCAGTACTTC. Its protein product is CSVEERESYEQYF.

A word on this clone: Different DNA sequences within this sample yield the same CDR3. This sequence joins TRBV4-3 and TRBJ2-7; D not certain. There are 13 residues in the CDR3. V was trimmed by 0 bases and J by 0 bases, leaving 3 bases between them. Germline V gives CDR1 LGHNA, CDR2 YSLEER. CDR3 in amino acids: CASSQEGSYEQYF. CDR3 in DNA: TGCGCCAGCAGCCAAGAAGGCTCCTACGAGCAGTACTTC.

In its sample, this clone was seen a few times. The chain links TRBV19 to TRBJ2-1; 7 nucleotides agree with TRBD2. The length of the CDR3 is 17 residues. V dropped 1 base and J dropped 0; count of bases not matched to a gene: 6. The germline CDR1 and CDR2 sequences are LNHDA and SQIVND (reference sequence). The CDR3 protein is CASSIGSGRSSYNEQFF. CDR3 DNA sequence: TGTGCCAGTAGTATAGGTTCCGGGAGGAGCTCCTACAATGAGCAGTTCTTC.

The chain couples TRBV7-8 to TRBJ2-7; TRBD1 matches 8 bases. This CDR3 has 15 amino acids. Germline V CDR1 and CDR2: SGHVS, FQNEAQ. V was pared by 5 bases and J by 6 bases, with 12 bases of the junction left unmatched. CDR3: CASSQKRTGQSEQYF. The CDR3, as DNA: TGTGCCAGCAGCCAAAAAAGGACAGGGCAAAGCGAGCAGTACTTC.

This clone was counted a single time. V gene TRBV5-4 combines with J gene TRBJ2-7, with 7 bases aligning to TRBD1. This CDR3 spans 13 amino acids. CDR1 is SGHNT, CDR2 YYREEE, per germline (reference sequence). V lost 4 bases to trimming and J lost 5 bases; unmatched junction nucleotides: 6. DNA for the CDR3: TGTGCCAGCAGCCTGGACAGGAACGACGAGCAGTACTTC. This translates into CASSLDRNDEQYF.

This clone appeared a few times. This sequence joins TRBV29-1 and TRBJ2-1; 8 nucleotides line up with TRBD2. CDR3 length: 14 amino acids. Germline CDR1 reads SQVTM; CDR2 reads ANQGSEA. After removal of 7 bases from V and 7 bases from J, the junction contained 12 bases not matched to a gene. The CDR3 DNA sequence: TGCAGCGCCTCTCGGAGCGGGAGTGGTAATGAGCAGTTCTTC. Encoded protein: CSASRSGSGNEQFF.

This clone was counted between two and nine times. V is TRBV7-9 and J is TRBJ2-5, with D tentatively TRBD1 (6 bases). The CDR3 totals 12 residues. The V and J ends lost 6 bases and 9 bases respectively, with 14 bases between them. Germline CDR1 reads SEHNR; CDR2 reads FQNEAQ (reference sequence). For the CDR3, the DNA is TGTGCCAGCAGTCGGCCTACAGGGCCCCAGTACTTC. It codes for CASSRPTGPQYF.

This clone was observed a handful of times. The chain links TRBV5-1 to TRBJ1-1; D may be TRBD1 (5 bases). This CDR3 has 15 residues. Germline V gives CDR1 SGHRS, CDR2 YFSETQ. Between the trimmed V and J ends, which lost 5 bases and 5 bases, there was a span of 19 bases. CDR3 DNA sequence: TGCGCCAGCAGGTGGTCGGGGGACCCAGGGACTGAAGCTTTCTTT. Translation gives CASRWSGDPGTEAFF. Full variable domain (remainder filled in from reference TRBV5-1 and TRBJ1-1): KAGVTQTPRYLIKTRGQQVTLSCSPISGHRSVSWYQQTPGQGLQFLFEYFSETQRNKGNFPGRFSGRQFSNSRSEMNVSTLELGDSALYLCASRWSGDPGTEAFFGQGTRLTVV.

The chain employs TRBV7-3 and TRBJ2-3, with a possible D match to TRBD1 (6 bases). This CDR3 comprises 14 residues. Germline V gene lookup returns CDR1 SGHTA and CDR2 FQGTGA. V lost 5 bases and J 5 bases, leaving 14 bases between the germline ends. The CDR3 DNA sequence: TGTGCCAGCAGCAAAACAGGGTCGGGAGATACGCAGTATTTT. Its protein product is CASSKTGSGDTQYF.